This T cell receptor beta chain was recorded in a study of blood T cell repertoires in COVID-19. Source study methods: Nucleated cell counts were estimated from reference gene primer amplification. This table comes from immunoSEQ multiplex PCR, and its TCRdb copy is limited to in-frame clones, with some not included. V, J and clone size derive from that table, while D and trimming were established from the DNA sequence. The sample shows about 140,000 clones, around 81% of them seen only once. The germline CDR1 and CDR2 sequences are MDHEN and SYDVKM. The J segment lost 8 bases and the V segment lost 7 bases, leaving 16 bases of the junction unmatched. This CDR3 is 15 amino acids long.

Sequenced material: peripheral blood. The V gene is TRBV28, the J gene TRBJ1-2, with 7 bases identical to TRBD1. The receptor was isolated from a human donor in a cohort sampled during active COVID-19. The CDR3 nucleotides are TGTGCCAGCATGGTGAGGGGGCAAGCAGCTCGGGGCTACACCTTC. It codes for CASMVRGQAARGYTF.